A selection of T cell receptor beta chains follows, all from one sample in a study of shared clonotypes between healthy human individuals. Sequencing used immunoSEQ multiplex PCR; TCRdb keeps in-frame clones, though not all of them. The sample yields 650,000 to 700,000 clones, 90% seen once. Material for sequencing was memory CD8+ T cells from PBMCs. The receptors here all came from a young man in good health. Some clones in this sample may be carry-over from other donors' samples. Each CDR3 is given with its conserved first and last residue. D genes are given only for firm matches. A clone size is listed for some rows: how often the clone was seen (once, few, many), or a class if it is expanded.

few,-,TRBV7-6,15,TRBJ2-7,TGTGCCAGCAGCTTAGTCTCGCAGGGTCCCTACGAGCAGTACTTC,CASSLVSQGPYEQYF
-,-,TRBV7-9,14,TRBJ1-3,TGTGCCAGCAGAGAGGACAGAGAAGGAAACACCATATATTTT,CASREDREGNTIYF
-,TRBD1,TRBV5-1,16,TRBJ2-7,TGCGCCAGCAGCTACGGACAGGGCCTCATTTCCTACGAGCAGTACTTC,CASSYGQGLISYEQYF
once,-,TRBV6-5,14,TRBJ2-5,TGTGCCAGCAGCACAGGGCAGGGGGGAGAGACCCAGTACTTC,CASSTGQGGETQYF
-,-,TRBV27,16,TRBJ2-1,TGTGCCAGCAGTTTGCTTCGGGGAGGCGCCTACAATGAGCAGTTCTTC,CASSLLRGGAYNEQFF
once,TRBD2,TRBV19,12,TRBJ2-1,TGTGCCACATCTAGCGGGACGCATGAGCAGTTCTTC,CATSSGTHEQFF
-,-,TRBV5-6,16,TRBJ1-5,TGTGCCAGCTTAGATTCGGGGCTAGGGCGGGGACAGCCCCAGCATTTT,CASLDSGLGRGQPQHF
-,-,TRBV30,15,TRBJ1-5,TGTGCCTGGAGTGTTCCGGACACGAGCAATCAGCCCCAGCATTTT,CAWSVPDTSNQPQHF
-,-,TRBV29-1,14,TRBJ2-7,TGCAGCGTCTTGGGGGGCCCTAGGCCCTACGAGCAGTACTTC,CSVLGGPRPYEQYF
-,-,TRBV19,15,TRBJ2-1,TGTGCCAGTAGTATCGGCGCGGAGGGGTACAATGAGCAGTTCTTC,CASSIGAEGYNEQFF
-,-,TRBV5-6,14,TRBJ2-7,TGTGCCACCCAGGACAGATCGATATCCTACGAGCAGTACTTC,CATQDRSISYEQYF
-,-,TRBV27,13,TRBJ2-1,TGTGCCAGCAGTTTCCCTGGTTACAATGAGCAGTTCTTC,CASSFPGYNEQFF
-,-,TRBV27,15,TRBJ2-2,TGTGCCAGCAGTCGCCCGGGGTCCATGGACGGGGAGCTGTTTTTT,CASSRPGSMDGELFF
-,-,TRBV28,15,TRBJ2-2,TGTGCCAGCAGTTTCCGGCGGATGAACACCGGGGAGCTGTTTTTT,CASSFRRMNTGELFF
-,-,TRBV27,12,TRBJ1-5,TGTGCCAGCGGACCTAGAAATCAGCCCCAGCATTTT,CASGPRNQPQHF
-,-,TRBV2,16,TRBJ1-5,TGTGCCAGCAGGCTCGGGACGTGGGGGGGCAATCAGCCCCAGCATTTT,CASRLGTWGGNQPQHF
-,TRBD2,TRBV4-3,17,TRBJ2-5,TGCGCCAGCAGCCAAAAGTTCGGGCTAGCGGGAACGGAGACCCAGTACTTC,CASSQKFGLAGTETQYF
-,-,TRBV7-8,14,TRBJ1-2,TGTGCCAGCAGCCCCCTCGGACAGTCGGATGGCTACACCTTC,CASSPLGQSDGYTF
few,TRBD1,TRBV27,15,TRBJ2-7,TGTGCCAGCAGTACCCCGGGACAGGGGGTCTACGAGCAGTACTTC,CASSTPGQGVYEQYF
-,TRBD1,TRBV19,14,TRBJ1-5,TGTGCCAGTAGTATCCGGGACAGGGCTCAGCCCCAGCATTTT,CASSIRDRAQPQHF
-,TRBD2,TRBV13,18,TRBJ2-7,TGTGCCAGCAGCTCCACTAATCCGACTAGCGGCAGCTCCTACGAGCAGTACTTC,CASSSTNPTSGSSYEQYF
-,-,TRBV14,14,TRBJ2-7,TGTGCCAGCGGACAGAGCGGGGCCCATGCAGGGCAGTACTTC,CASGQSGAHAGQYF
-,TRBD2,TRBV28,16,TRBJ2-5,TGTGCCAGCAGTTTACTTCGGACTAGCCCGGGCGAGACCCAGTACTTC,CASSLLRTSPGETQYF
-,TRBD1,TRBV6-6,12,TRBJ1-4,TGTGCCTCGGCAGGGGGCTATGAAAAACTGTTTTTT,CASAGGYEKLFF
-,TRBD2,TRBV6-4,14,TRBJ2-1,TGTGCCAGCAGTCACGCGGGAGGGATCGATGAGCAGTTCTTC,CASSHAGGIDEQFF
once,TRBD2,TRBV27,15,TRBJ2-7,TGTGCCAGCAGTTTATTCCGGACTAGCTCTGGCGAGCAGTACTTC,CASSLFRTSSGEQYF
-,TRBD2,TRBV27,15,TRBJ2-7,TGTGCCAGCAGTTCCGGACTAGCGGGAGGGCCGGGGCAGTACTTC,CASSSGLAGGPGQYF
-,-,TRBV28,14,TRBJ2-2,TGTGCCAGCAGTTTAAGGCCCCCGGGTCGGGAGCTGTTTTTT,CASSLRPPGRELFF
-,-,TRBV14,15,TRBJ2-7,TGTGCCAGCAGCCGACCGGGATCCGACCCTTACGAGCAGTACTTC,CASSRPGSDPYEQYF
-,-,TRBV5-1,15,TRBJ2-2,TGCGCCAGCAGTCCGGCGGCGGGGGCCCCCGGGGAGCTGTTTTTT,CASSPAAGAPGELFF
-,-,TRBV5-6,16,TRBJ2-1,TGTGCCAGCAGCTTGGGTGGAACCTGGGGGGACAATGAGCAGTTCTTC,CASSLGGTWGDNEQFF
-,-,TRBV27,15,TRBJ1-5,TGTGCCAGCATACCCCTCTGGGGGCGATATCAGCCCCAGCATTTT,CASIPLWGRYQPQHF
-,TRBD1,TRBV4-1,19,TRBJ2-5,TGCGCCAGCAGCCAAGAGGAGGGACAGGGGGTTTTTTCGGTGGAGACCCAGTACTTC,CASSQEEGQGVFSVETQYF
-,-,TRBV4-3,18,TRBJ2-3,TGCGCCAGCAGCCAAGTCGGGGATACGCCTAGGGGCACAGATACGCAGTATTTT,CASSQVGDTPRGTDTQYF
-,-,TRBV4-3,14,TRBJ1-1,TGCGCCAGCAACCATGGGGAAGGGAACACTGAAGCTTTCTTT,CASNHGEGNTEAFF
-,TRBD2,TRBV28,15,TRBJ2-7,TGTGCCAGCAGTTTATTCGGGACTAGTTCCTACGAGCAGTACTTC,CASSLFGTSSYEQYF
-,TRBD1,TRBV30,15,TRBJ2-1,TGTGCCTGGAGCCGGGACAGCGACCTCTACAATGAGCAGTTCTTC,CAWSRDSDLYNEQFF
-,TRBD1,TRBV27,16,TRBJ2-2,TGTGCCAGCAGTCAACGGACAGGGGCCGACACCGGGGAGCTGTTTTTT,CASSQRTGADTGELFF
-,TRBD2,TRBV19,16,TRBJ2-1,TGTGCCAGTAGTACCGGGACTAGCGGGATGTACAATGAGCAGTTCTTC,CASSTGTSGMYNEQFF
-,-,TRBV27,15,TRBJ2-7,TGTGCCAGCAGTTCCCGGACTGCGGCGGGACACGAGCAGTACTTC,CASSSRTAAGHEQYF
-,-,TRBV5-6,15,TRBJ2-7,TGTGCCAGCAGCTTGGGGTCCGTTCGACCCGGCGAGCAGTACTTC,CASSLGSVRPGEQYF
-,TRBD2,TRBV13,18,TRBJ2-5,TGTGCCAGCAGCGACGGACTGACAACTAGCGGAAGCCAAGAGACCCAGTACTTC,CASSDGLTTSGSQETQYF
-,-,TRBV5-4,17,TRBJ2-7,TGTGCCAGCAGCGGCCATCCGGGGGACAAGAGCTCCTACGAGCAGTACTTC,CASSGHPGDKSSYEQYF
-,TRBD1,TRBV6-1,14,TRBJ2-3,TGTGCCAGCCCGGGACAGGGAGTAGCGGATACGCAGTATTTT,CASPGQGVADTQYF
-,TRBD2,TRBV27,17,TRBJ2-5,TGTGCCAGCAGTTTATTGGGGACTAGCGGGATTGGAGAGACCCAGTACTTC,CASSLLGTSGIGETQYF
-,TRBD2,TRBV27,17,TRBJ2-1,TGTGCCAGCAGTTTACGACGCAGAGGGACTAACTACAATGAGCAGTTCTTC,CASSLRRRGTNYNEQFF
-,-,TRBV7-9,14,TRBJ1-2,TGTGCCACCACCCGGCGGCCGGATGCTTATGGCTACACCTTC,CATTRRPDAYGYTF